This TCR beta chain was identified during a study of chemoradiotherapy in HPV16-positive cancers. Overall study results and limits: HPV-responsive T-cell expansion during chemoradiotherapy was linked to improved recurrence-free survival in HPV16-positive patients. Non-HPV-specific T cells did not expand in tumors during treatment, whereas candidate HPV-specific clones and E7-related motifs did.

Germline V gene sequence: CDR1 MRHNA, CDR2 SNTAGT. V was pared by 0 bases and J by 2 bases, with 5 bases of the junction left unmatched. The CDR3 is 16 residues long. Sequencing used immunoSEQ multiplex PCR; TCRdb keeps in-frame clones, though not all of them. The sample includes more than 800 clones, 86% seen only once; the top ten take 10% to 12%. A note on this clone: Its antigen is still unknown.

V gene TRBV6-4 combines with J gene TRBJ2-5; the match to TRBD2 covers 8 bases. The material was tumor tissue, obtained from a patient who underwent chemoradiotherapy. This clonotype was sampled from a human donor with HPV-associated anogenital cancer. CDR3 nucleotides: TGTGCCAGCAGTGACTCTGCGGGGGGACCTCAAGAGACCCAGTACTTC. Its protein is CASSDSAGGPQETQYF.